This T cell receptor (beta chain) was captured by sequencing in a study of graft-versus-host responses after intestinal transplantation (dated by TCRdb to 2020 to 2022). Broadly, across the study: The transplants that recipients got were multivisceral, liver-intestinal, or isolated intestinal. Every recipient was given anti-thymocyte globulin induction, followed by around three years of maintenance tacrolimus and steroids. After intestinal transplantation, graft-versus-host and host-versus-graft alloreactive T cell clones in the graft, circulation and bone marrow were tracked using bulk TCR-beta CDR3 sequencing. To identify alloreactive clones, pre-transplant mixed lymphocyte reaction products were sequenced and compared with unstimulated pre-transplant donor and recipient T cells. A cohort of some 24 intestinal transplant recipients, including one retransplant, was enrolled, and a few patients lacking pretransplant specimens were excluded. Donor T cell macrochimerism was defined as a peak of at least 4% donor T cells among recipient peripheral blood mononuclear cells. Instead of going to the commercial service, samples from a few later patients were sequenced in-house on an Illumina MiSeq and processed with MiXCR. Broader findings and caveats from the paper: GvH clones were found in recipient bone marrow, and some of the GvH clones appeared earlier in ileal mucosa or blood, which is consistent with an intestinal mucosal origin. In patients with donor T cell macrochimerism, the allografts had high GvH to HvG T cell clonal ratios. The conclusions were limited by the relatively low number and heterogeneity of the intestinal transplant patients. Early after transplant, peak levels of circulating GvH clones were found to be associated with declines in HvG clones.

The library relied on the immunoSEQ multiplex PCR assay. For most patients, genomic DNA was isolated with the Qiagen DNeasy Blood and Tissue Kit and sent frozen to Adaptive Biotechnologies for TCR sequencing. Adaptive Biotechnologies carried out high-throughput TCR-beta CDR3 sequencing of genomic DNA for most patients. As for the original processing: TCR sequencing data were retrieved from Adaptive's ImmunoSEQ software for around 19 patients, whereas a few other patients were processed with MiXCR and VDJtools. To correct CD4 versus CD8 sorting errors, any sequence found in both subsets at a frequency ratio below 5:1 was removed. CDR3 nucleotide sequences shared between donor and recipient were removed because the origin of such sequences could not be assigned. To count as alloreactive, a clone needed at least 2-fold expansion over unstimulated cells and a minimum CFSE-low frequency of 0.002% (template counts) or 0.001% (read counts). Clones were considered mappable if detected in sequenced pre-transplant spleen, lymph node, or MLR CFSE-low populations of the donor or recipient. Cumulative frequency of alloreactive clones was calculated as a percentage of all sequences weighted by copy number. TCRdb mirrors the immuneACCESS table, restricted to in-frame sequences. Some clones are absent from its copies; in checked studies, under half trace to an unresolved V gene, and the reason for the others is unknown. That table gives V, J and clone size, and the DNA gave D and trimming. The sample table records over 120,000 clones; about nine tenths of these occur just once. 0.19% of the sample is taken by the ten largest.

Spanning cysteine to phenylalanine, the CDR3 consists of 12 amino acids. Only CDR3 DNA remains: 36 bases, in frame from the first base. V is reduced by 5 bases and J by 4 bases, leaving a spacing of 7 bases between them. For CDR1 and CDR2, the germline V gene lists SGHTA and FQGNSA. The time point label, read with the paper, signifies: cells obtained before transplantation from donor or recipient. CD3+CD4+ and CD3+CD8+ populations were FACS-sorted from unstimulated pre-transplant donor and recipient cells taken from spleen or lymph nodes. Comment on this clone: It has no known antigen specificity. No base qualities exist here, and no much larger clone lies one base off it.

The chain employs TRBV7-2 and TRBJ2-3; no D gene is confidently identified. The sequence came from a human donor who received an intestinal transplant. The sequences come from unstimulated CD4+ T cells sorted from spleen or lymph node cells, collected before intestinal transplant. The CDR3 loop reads CASSPYADTQYF. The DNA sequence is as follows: TGTGCCAGCAGCCCTTACGCAGATACGCAGTATTTT. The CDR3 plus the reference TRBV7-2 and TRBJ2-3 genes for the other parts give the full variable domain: GAGVSQSPSNKVTEKGKDVELRCDPISGHTALYWYRQSLGQGLEFLIYFQGNSAPDKSGLPSDRFSAERTGGSVSTLTIQRTQQEDSAVYLCASSPYADTQYFGPGTRLTVL.